A single sample is the source of the 11 T cell receptor beta chains below, sequenced in a study of shared clonotypes between healthy human individuals. Sequencing used immunoSEQ multiplex PCR; TCRdb keeps in-frame clones, though not all of them. The sample lists some 690,000 clones, 90% seen once, with 34% in the top ten. Sequenced: memory CD8+ T cells from PBMCs. The subset here: CD45RO+ cells pooled with CCR7-negative TemRA cells. These TCRs come from a man younger than 35 in good health. Some clones in this sample may be carry-over from other donors' samples.

The chain is built from TRBV4-2 and TRBJ1-2; 7 bases line up with TRBD1. J lost 6 bases, V lost 1 base, and 5 bases had no gene match. Germline CDR1 LGHNA, CDR2 YNFKEQ. This CDR3 has 14 amino acids. CDR3 sequence reads: CASSQVDQGDGYTF. CDR3 coding DNA: TGTGCCAGCAGCCAAGTGGACCAGGGGGATGGCTACACCTTC.

The J gene is TRBJ2-5, the V gene TRBV28; D perhaps matches TRBD1 (6 bases). This CDR3 region has 13 residues. V lost 8 bases and J 2 bases, leaving 12 bases between the germline ends. Per germline, CDR1 MDHEN and CDR2 SYDVKM. CDR3 residues: CASSTGDQETQYF. For the CDR3, the DNA is TGTGCCAGCTCGACAGGCGATCAAGAGACCCAGTACTTC. Full variable domain (remainder filled in from reference TRBV28 and TRBJ2-5): DVKVTQSSRYLVKRTGEKVFLECVQDMDHENMFWYRQDPGLGLRLIYFSYDVKMKEKGDIPEGYSVSREKKERFSLILESASTNQTSMYLCASSTGDQETQYFGPGTRLLVL.

The chain combines TRBV4-1 with TRBJ2-5, with 8 bases matching TRBD1. The DNA end lines up better with TRBJ2-7; the J call may be wrong. CDR1 MGHRA and CDR2 YSYEKL come from the germline V gene. The CDR3 length is 17 residues. CDR3 loop: CASSQDGPGQVSYEQYF. In DNA, the CDR3 is TGCGCCAGCAGCCAAGATGGTCCGGGACAGGTCTCCTACGAGCAGTACTTC.

This chain connects TRBV19 to TRBJ2-2; D is uncertain. The CDR3 is 14 amino acids. Trimming shortened V by 0 bases and J by 7 bases, and 9 bases separated the two germline ends. Germline V gives CDR1 LNHDA, CDR2 SQIVND (reference sequence). The CDR3 reads CASSIDRTVGELFF. CDR3 in DNA: TGTGCCAGTAGTATAGACCGAACGGTCGGGGAGCTGTTTTTT.

This chain joins TRBV28 and TRBJ1-1, with unresolved D. V dropped 7 bases and J dropped 5 bases, with 14 bases sitting between them. Germline values: CDR1 MDHEN, CDR2 SYDVKM. The CDR3 length is 13 residues. The CDR3 loop is CASKLAVRTEAFF. The CDR3 DNA is TGTGCCAGCAAATTAGCGGTTCGAACTGAAGCTTTCTTT.

The chain links TRBV5-8 to TRBJ1-3, with unresolved D. Trimming cost V 4 bases and J 0 bases, with 11 bases left between them. Germline-derived CDR1 and CDR2 are SGHTS and YDEGEE. CDR3 length: 15 amino acids. In DNA, the CDR3 is TGTGCCAGCAGCCAGACAACGAGCTCTGGAAACACCATATATTTT. Translation gives CASSQTTSSGNTIYF.

The chain couples TRBV30 to TRBJ2-1, with a possible D match to TRBD2 (6 bases). CDR3 length: 15 amino acids. CDR1 is GTSNPN and CDR2 is SVGIG in the germline V gene (reference sequence). V was clipped by 0 bases and J by 4 bases, with 13 bases between them. This CDR3 reads CAWSVLGLAYNEQFF. The CDR3 DNA sequence: TGTGCCTGGAGTGTATTGGGCCTAGCGTACAATGAGCAGTTCTTC.

A remark on this clone: This specimen includes other DNA sequences encoding the same CDR3. This chain joins TRBV9 and TRBJ1-5, with D unresolved. From germline, CDR1 is SGDLS and CDR2 YYNGEE. Trimming stripped 0 bases from V and 1 base from J, with 5 bases between. The length of the CDR3 is 14 residues. CDR3 in DNA: TGTGCCAGCAGCGTAGACGGAAGCAATCAGCCCCAGCATTTT. Translation: CASSVDGSNQPQHF.

The rearrangement links TRBV27 to TRBJ1-2; D is possibly TRBD1 (6 bases). The CDR3 is 15 amino acids. Trimming removed 2 bases at V and 3 bases at J, with 13 bases between. Germline V gene lookup returns CDR1 MNHEY and CDR2 SMNVEV (reference sequence). The DNA of the CDR3 is TGTGCCAGCAGTTTACGAACAGGGTGGGACTATGGCTACACCTTC. This encodes CASSLRTGWDYGYTF.

The chain has TRBV28 and TRBJ2-3, with 7 nucleotides matching TRBD2. V lost 0 bases, J lost 3 bases, and 6 bases stayed unmatched. The CDR3 extends over 16 amino acids. CDR1 and CDR2 from the germline V gene are MDHEN and SYDVKM. CDR3 nucleotides: TGTGCCAGCAGTTTATGGGGCGGGAGCTCTACAGATACGCAGTATTTT. Translated, it gives CASSLWGGSSTDTQYF.

This chain connects TRBV9 to TRBJ2-3, with 9 bases lining up with TRBD2. Looked up from germline, CDR1 is SGDLS and CDR2 is YYNGEE. The V segment lost 5 bases and the J segment 8 bases; nucleotides outside the gene matches: 12. The CDR3 has 15 residues. CDR3 sequence (DNA): TGTGCCAGCAGACCTGGGACTAGCCAGCTCGGTACGCAGTATTTT. This encodes CASRPGTSQLGTQYF.